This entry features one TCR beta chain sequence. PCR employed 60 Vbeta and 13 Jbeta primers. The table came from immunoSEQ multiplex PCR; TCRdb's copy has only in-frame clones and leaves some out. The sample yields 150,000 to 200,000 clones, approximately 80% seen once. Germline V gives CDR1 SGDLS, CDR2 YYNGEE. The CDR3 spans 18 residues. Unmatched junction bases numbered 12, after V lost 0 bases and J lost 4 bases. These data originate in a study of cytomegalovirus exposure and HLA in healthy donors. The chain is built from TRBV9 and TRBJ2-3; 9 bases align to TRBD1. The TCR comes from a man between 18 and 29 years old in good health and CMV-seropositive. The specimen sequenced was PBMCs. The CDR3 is CASSVEPGQGEEADTQYF. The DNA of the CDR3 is TGTGCCAGCAGCGTAGAGCCGGGACAGGGTGAAGAGGCAGATACGCAGTATTTT. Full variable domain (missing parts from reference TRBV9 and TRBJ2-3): DSGVTQTPKHLITATGQRVTLRCSPRSGDLSVYWYQQSLDQGLQFLIQYYNGEERAKGNILERFSAQQFPDLHSELNLSSLELGDSALYFCASSVEPGQGEEADTQYFGPGTRLTVL.